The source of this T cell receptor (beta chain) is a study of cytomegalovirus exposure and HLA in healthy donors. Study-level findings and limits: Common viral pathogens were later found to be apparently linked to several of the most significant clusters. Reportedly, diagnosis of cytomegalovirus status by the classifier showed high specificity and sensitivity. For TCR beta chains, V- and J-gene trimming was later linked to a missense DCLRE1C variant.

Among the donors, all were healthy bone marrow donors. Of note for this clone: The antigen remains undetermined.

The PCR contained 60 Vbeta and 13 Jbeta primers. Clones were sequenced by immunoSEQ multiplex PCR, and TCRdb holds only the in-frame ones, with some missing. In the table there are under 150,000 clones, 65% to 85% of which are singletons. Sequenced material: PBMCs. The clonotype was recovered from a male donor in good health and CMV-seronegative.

CDR3 sequence: CASSQTGNQPQHF. CDR3 sequence (DNA): TGCGCCAGCAGCCAGACAGGCAATCAGCCCCAGCATTTT. The rearrangement joins TRBV5-1 to TRBJ1-5; tentative D call: TRBD1 (5 bases). CDR3 size: 13 residues. Trimming removed 4 bases at V and 2 bases at J, with 7 bases between. Germline V gives CDR1 SGHRS, CDR2 YFSETQ.